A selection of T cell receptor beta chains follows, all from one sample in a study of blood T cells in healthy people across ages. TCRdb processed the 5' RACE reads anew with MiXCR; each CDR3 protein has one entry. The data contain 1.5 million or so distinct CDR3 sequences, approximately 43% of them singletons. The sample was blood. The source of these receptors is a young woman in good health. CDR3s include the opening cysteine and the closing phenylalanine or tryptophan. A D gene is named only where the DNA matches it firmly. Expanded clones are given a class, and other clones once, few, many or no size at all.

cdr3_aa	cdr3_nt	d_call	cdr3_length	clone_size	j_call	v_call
CSAKGTGNTEAFF	TGCAGTGCTAAAGGGACAGGCAACACTGAAGCTTTCTTT	TRBD1	13	few	TRBJ1-1	TRBV20-1
CASSFDTSYEQYF	TGCGCCAGCAGCTTCGACACGTCCTACGAGCAGTACTTC	NA	13	NA	TRBJ2-7	TRBV4-3
CASSTHGAPRDNEQFF	TGTGCCAGCAGCACCCACGGGGCGCCTAGGGACAATGAGCAGTTCTTC	NA	16	few	TRBJ2-1	TRBV6-6
CASSQGPGPREKLFF	TGCGCCAGCAGCCAAGGACCAGGGCCGAGGGAAAAACTGTTTTTT	NA	15	NA	TRBJ1-4	TRBV4-3
CASSFLGTVGEKLFF	TGTGCCAGCAGCTTCCTCGGGACAGTTGGTGAAAAACTGTTTTTT	TRBD1	15	NA	TRBJ1-4	TRBV7-2
CASNLDGYNQPQHF	TGTGCCAGCAACCTCGACGGATACAATCAGCCCCAGCATTTT	NA	14	NA	TRBJ1-5	TRBV12-3/TRBV12-4
CATNRRGAYEQYF	TGTGCCACCAACAGAAGAGGGGCCTACGAGCAGTACTTC	NA	13	NA	TRBJ2-7	TRBV15
CASTKLAGGRRQETQYF	TGTGCCAGCACCAAGTTGGCGGGAGGGAGGCGCCAAGAGACCCAGTACTTC	TRBD2	17	few	TRBJ2-5	TRBV6-2/TRBV6-3
CASGLAGKYGYTF	TGTGCCAGCGGCTTAGCGGGCAAATATGGCTACACCTTC	NA	13	NA	TRBJ1-2	TRBV7-2
CASGSFPYSYEQYF	TGTGCCAGCGGCTCCTTTCCTTACTCCTACGAGCAGTACTTC	NA	14	NA	TRBJ2-7	TRBV28
CASSLVRGGQETQYF	TGTGCCAGCAGCTTAGTGCGGGGGGGACAAGAGACCCAGTACTTC	TRBD2	15	NA	TRBJ2-5	TRBV7-2
CSALQGMDTEAFF	TGCAGTGCTCTACAGGGGATGGACACTGAAGCTTTCTTT	TRBD1	13	NA	TRBJ1-1	TRBV20-1
CASSISPEQYF	TGTGCCAGCAGCATTTCCCCTGAGCAGTACTTC	NA	11	NA	TRBJ2-7	TRBV7-2
CASSFVGRPPKYF	TGTGCCAGCAGCTTCGTAGGACGGCCACCAAAGTACTTC	NA	13	few	TRBJ2-5	TRBV11-2
CASSLRLAINEQFF	TGTGCCAGCAGCTTAAGACTAGCAATCAATGAGCAGTTCTTC	TRBD2	14	few	TRBJ2-1	TRBV7-3
CASSYRTSQRDEQFF	TGTGCCAGCAGCTACCGGACTAGCCAACGGGATGAGCAGTTCTTC	TRBD2	15	NA	TRBJ2-1	TRBV11-2
CASSQGRARSEQFF	TGTGCCAGCAGTCAGGGTAGGGCTAGGTCTGAGCAGTTCTTC	NA	14	NA	TRBJ2-1	TRBV6-6
CASTLIAGDGEKLFF	TGTGCCAGCACCCTCATAGCGGGGGACGGGGAAAAACTGTTTTTT	NA	15	NA	TRBJ1-4	TRBV7-9
CASSYAHAGYEQYF	TGTGCCAGCAGTTACGCCCACGCCGGGTACGAGCAGTACTTC	NA	14	NA	TRBJ2-7	TRBV6-5
CATRSWESVAEQFF	TGTGCCACCAGAAGTTGGGAGTCCGTCGCTGAGCAGTTCTTC	NA	14	NA	TRBJ2-1	TRBV25-1
CASSYNVRGRITDTQYF	TGTGCCAGCAGTTATAACGTACGGGGCAGGATAACAGATACGCAGTATTTT	NA	17	NA	TRBJ2-3	TRBV2
CASSVGRIYEQYF	TGTGCCAGCAGTGTTGGGCGCATTTACGAGCAGTACTTC	NA	13	NA	TRBJ2-7	TRBV2
CAIKEADFSTDTQYF	TGTGCCATCAAGGAAGCGGACTTTAGCACAGATACGCAGTATTTT	NA	15	many	TRBJ2-3	TRBV10-3
CASSARREGTEAFF	TGTGCCAGCAGTGCTCGCAGGGAGGGCACTGAAGCTTTCTTT	NA	14	NA	TRBJ1-1	TRBV25-1
CASSETGGTLNTEAFF	TGTGCCAGCAGCGAGACAGGGGGCACGTTGAACACTGAGGCTTTCTTT	TRBD1	16	NA	TRBJ1-1	TRBV12-3/TRBV12-4
CATSVSVSPYEQYF	TGTGCCACCAGTGTGTCAGTCTCTCCCTACGAGCAGTACTTC	NA	14	NA	TRBJ2-7	TRBV24-1
CSASGTGNTEAFF	TGCAGTGCTAGTGGGACAGGGAACACTGAAGCTTTCTTT	TRBD1	13	NA	TRBJ1-1	TRBV20-1
CASRSVTGQGTGELFF	TGCGCCAGCAGATCCGTGACCGGACAGGGCACCGGGGAGCTGTTTTTT	TRBD1	16	NA	TRBJ2-2	TRBV5-1
CASRSRTSGSFSDTQYF	TGTGCCAGCAGATCTAGGACTAGCGGGAGTTTCTCAGATACGCAGTATTTT	TRBD2	17	few	TRBJ2-3	TRBV27
CSARGSGGKTRNEQFF	TGCAGTGCTAGAGGGTCCGGGGGTAAGACGCGGAATGAGCAGTTCTTC	NA	16	NA	TRBJ2-1	TRBV20-1
CASSRERGNTQYF	TGTGCCAGCAGTAGAGAGAGAGGAAATACGCAGTATTTT	NA	13	few	TRBJ2-3	TRBV6-6
CASSLLGGGLNSPLHF	TGTGCCAGCAGCTTACTCGGTGGAGGGCTTAATTCACCCCTCCACTTT	NA	16	NA	TRBJ1-6	TRBV7-2
CASSLYASGGAVDTQYF	TGTGCCAGCAGTTTATATGCTAGCGGGGGGGCCGTAGATACGCAGTATTTT	TRBD2	17	once	TRBJ2-3	TRBV27
CSAGQGGYQPQHF	TGCAGTGCTGGACAGGGCGGGTATCAGCCCCAGCATTTT	TRBD1	13	NA	TRBJ1-5	TRBV20-1
CSAKLAGGTYNEQFF	TGCAGTGCAAAGCTAGCGGGTGGGACCTACAATGAGCAGTTCTTC	TRBD2	15	once	TRBJ2-1	TRBV20-1
CASSPPNPPEQFF	TGTGCCAGCAGCCCGCCTAACCCCCCTGAGCAGTTCTTC	NA	13	NA	TRBJ2-1	TRBV3-1
CASSQLGRLTSGYTF	TGCGCCAGCAGCCAGCTTGGACGGCTAACTTCTGGCTACACCTTC	NA	15	NA	TRBJ1-2	TRBV4-1
CASTDRQSYNEQYF	TGTGCCAGCACCGACAGGCAATCCTACAATGAGCAGTACTTC	NA	14	NA	TRBJ2-7	TRBV25-1
CSATRQAQYGYTF	TGCAGTGCTACCAGACAGGCCCAGTATGGCTACACCTTC	NA	13	NA	TRBJ1-2	TRBV20-1
CSARSRDTANYGYTF	TGCAGTGCTAGATCCCGGGACACAGCTAACTATGGCTACACCTTC	NA	15	few	TRBJ1-2	TRBV20-1
CAISESIIGTHQPQHF	TGTGCCATCAGTGAGTCAATTATAGGGACTCATCAGCCCCAGCATTTT	NA	16	NA	TRBJ1-5	TRBV10-3
CSVRASGGYTQYF	TGCAGCGTCAGGGCTAGCGGGGGTTATACGCAGTATTTT	TRBD2	13	few	TRBJ2-3	TRBV29-1
CASSSHRVVTQYF	TGTGCCAGCAGTTCCCACAGGGTGGTGACCCAGTACTTC	NA	13	NA	TRBJ2-5	TRBV28
CSARDTKGDYDYTF	TGCAGTGCTAGAGATACAAAGGGAGACTATGACTACACCTTC	NA	14	NA	TRBJ1-2	TRBV20-1
CASSPRTSGSIYNEQFF	TGTGCCAGCAGCCCCCGGACTAGCGGGAGCATCTACAATGAGCAGTTCTTC	TRBD2	17	few	TRBJ2-1	TRBV7-2
CAGSQYNEQFF	TGCGCCGGCAGCCAATACAATGAGCAGTTCTTC	NA	11	NA	TRBJ2-1	TRBV4-1
CASSFEAGRGVQYF	TGTGCCAGCAGCTTCGAAGCGGGTCGGGGAGTGCAGTATTTT	NA	14	NA	TRBJ2-3	TRBV7-2